One and the same sample provided the 7 T cell receptor beta chains below, sequenced in a study of STAT5B mutations in CD4+ large granular lymphocyte leukemia. Profiling relied on immunoSEQ multiplex PCR, and the TCRdb table lists in-frame clones only, not all of them. The profile covers under 35,000 clones, with roughly nine tenths appearing a single time and 0.41% taken by the ten largest. The sequencing sample was made of CD4+ T cells from blood buffy coats. Receptors were obtained from a human donor in good health.

This clone was seen only a few times. The V gene is TRBV2, the J gene TRBJ1-5; D is unresolved. This CDR3 contains 13 residues. Germline-derived CDR1 and CDR2 are SNHLY and FYNNEI. Trimming stripped 11 bases from V and 5 bases from J, with 16 bases between. The chain's CDR3 is CACKQWADQPQHF. The CDR3 nucleotides read TGTGCCTGCAAACAGTGGGCTGATCAGCCCCAGCATTTT. Full variable domain (rest looked up from reference TRBV2 and TRBJ1-5): EPEVTQTPSHQVTQMGQEVILRCVPISNHLYFYWYRQILGQKVEFLVSFYNNEISEKSEIFDDQFSVERPDGSNFTLKIRSTKLEDSAMYFCACKQWADQPQHFGDGTRLSIL.

The gene calls are TRBV7-8 and TRBJ2-3; tentative D call: TRBD2 (5 bases). The ends were cut back, 3 bases at V and 1 base at J, with 11 bases in the middle. The CDR3 covers 15 residues. Germline values: CDR1 SGHVS, CDR2 FQNEAQ. The DNA of the CDR3 is TGTGCCAGCAGCTTTGATCGGGGAGGCACAGATACGCAGTATTTT. It is translated as CASSFDRGGTDTQYF.

The gene calls are TRBV28 and TRBJ1-1; TRBD1 matches 7 bases. Looked up from germline, CDR1 is MDHEN and CDR2 is SYDVKM. The CDR3 runs 14 residues. V lost 7 bases and J lost 8; bases outside the gene matches: 13. The CDR3 nucleotides are TGTGCCAGCAAGGCGTTGATGACAGGGTCCGAAGCTTTCTTT. Encoded protein: CASKALMTGSEAFF.

The J gene is TRBJ2-5, the V gene TRBV29-1; D ambiguous. V gave up 5 bases and J gave up 5 bases, with 15 bases separating them. The CDR3 extends over 13 amino acids. Germline assignment: CDR1 SQVTM and CDR2 ANQGSEA. In DNA, the CDR3 is TGCAGCGTTTCAATGGGTGGTTGGGAGACCCAGTACTTC. Amino acid sequence: CSVSMGGWETQYF. The full variable domain, in which reference TRBV29-1 and TRBJ2-5 provide the parts outside the CDR3, is SAVISQKPSRDICQRGTSLTIQCQVDSQVTMMFWYRQQPGQSLTLIATANQGSEATYESGFVIDKFPISRPNLTFSTLTVSNMSPEDSSIYLCSVSMGGWETQYFGPGTRLLVL.

This chain links TRBV5-1 with TRBJ2-3; 7 bases match TRBD2. Per the germline V gene, CDR1 is SGHRS and CDR2 is YFSETQ. The ends lost 2 bases at V and 1 base at J; junction bases unmatched: 22. The CDR3 runs to 21 residues. CDR3 nucleotides: TGCGCCAGCAGCTTTGGGGCGGGAGTAGCCCCAATACCTGTGCGCACAGATACGCAGTATTTT. Translated, it gives CASSFGAGVAPIPVRTDTQYF.

DNA for the CDR3: TGCGCCAGCAGTGATTCTAGCGGATCCTCCTACGAGCAGTACTTC. Protein product: CASSDSSGSSYEQYF. The V and J genes are TRBV10-2 and TRBJ2-7, with 7 bases lining up with TRBD2. The CDR3 sequence is 15 residues long. Germline CDR1 reads WSHSY; CDR2 reads SAAADI. The V gene end was trimmed by 3 bases and the J gene end by 0 bases; junction bases not matched to a gene: 5.

This chain connects TRBV27 to TRBJ1-4, with 12 bases matching TRBD1. The CDR3 sequence is 18 residues long. CDR1 is MNHEY, CDR2 SMNVEV, per germline (reference sequence). Trimming removed 0 bases from V and 3 bases from J; junction bases left unmatched: 5. In DNA form, the CDR3 reads TGTGCCAGCAGTTTATCCCGGGACAGGGGGCATGCTAATGAAAAACTGTTTTTT. As protein: CASSLSRDRGHANEKLFF.